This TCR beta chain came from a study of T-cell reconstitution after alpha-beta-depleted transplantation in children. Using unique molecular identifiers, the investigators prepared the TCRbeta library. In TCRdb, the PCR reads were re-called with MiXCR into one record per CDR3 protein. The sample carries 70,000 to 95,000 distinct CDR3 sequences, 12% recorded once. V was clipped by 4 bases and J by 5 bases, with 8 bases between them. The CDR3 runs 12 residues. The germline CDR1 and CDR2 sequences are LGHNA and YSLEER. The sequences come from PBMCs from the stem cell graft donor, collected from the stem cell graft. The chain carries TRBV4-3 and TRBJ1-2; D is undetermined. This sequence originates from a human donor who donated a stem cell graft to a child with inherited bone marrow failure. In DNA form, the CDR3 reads TGCGCCAGCAGCCGAGGGATTTATGGCTACACCTTC. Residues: CASSRGIYGYTF.